These 17 T cell receptor beta chains share one sample of origin, sequenced in a study of blood T cell repertoires in COVID-19. Using immunoSEQ multiplex PCR, the repertoire was profiled, and TCRdb retains in-frame clones only, with some absent. This repertoire shows 200,000 to 300,000 clones, about 89% found once; its top ten account for around 4%. Sample: PBMCs or T cells enriched from blood (not recorded which). The source is a woman aged 25-40 years who had recovered from COVID-19.

The V and J genes are TRBV3-1 (or the pseudogene TRBV3-2) and TRBJ2-7, with D possibly TRBD1 on 6 matching bases. This CDR3 has 14 amino acids. Trimming removed 0 bases from V and 5 bases from J, with 11 bases in between. In germline, CDR1 is LGHDT, CDR2 YNNKEL (reference sequence). The CDR3 bases are TGTGCCAGCAGCCAAGAAGTCAGGGGAAACGAGCAGTACTTC. It translates to CASSQEVRGNEQYF.

The V call is TRBV28, the J call TRBJ1-1, with D unclear. V lost 1 base to trimming and J lost 6 bases, with 15 bases between them. Germline V CDR1 and CDR2: MDHEN, SYDVKM. The CDR3 has 15 amino acids. Here the CDR3 reads CASSLFTAGSAEAFF. CDR3 DNA sequence: TGTGCCAGCAGTTTATTTACCGCTGGGAGCGCTGAAGCTTTCTTT.

This sequence joins TRBV3-1 (or the pseudogene TRBV3-2) and TRBJ2-3, with D possibly matching TRBD1 (5 bases). V gave up 1 base and J gave up 5 bases, with 10 bases separating them. This CDR3 has 14 residues. Germline CDR1 is LGHDT and CDR2 is YNNKEL (reference sequence). The CDR3: CASSQVGQGDTQYF. Written as DNA, the CDR3 is TGTGCCAGCAGCCAAGTGGGTCAGGGAGATACGCAGTATTTT.

This clone was observed a handful of times. The CDR3 bases are TGTGCCAGCAGCCCGAAACAGGGTCCGAAACCCCACACTGAAGCTTTCTTT. Encoded protein: CASSPKQGPKPHTEAFF. The rearrangement links TRBV21-1 to TRBJ1-1; no check of the table's D call, TRBD1, against the DNA was made. TRBV21-1 is classified as a pseudogene. CDR3 length equals 17 residues.

V and J are TRBV14 and TRBJ1-3, with D tentatively TRBD1 (6 bases). Germline V gene data show CDR1 as SGHDN and CDR2 as FVKESK. Between the trimmed V and J ends, which lost 4 bases and 5 bases, there was a span of 15 bases. The CDR3 extends over 15 amino acids. The chain's CDR3 is CASSLRQGQRNTIYF. The CDR3 coding sequence is TGTGCCAGCAGCCTAAGGCAGGGGCAGAGAAACACCATATATTTT.

This sequence joins TRBV28 and TRBJ1-2; 8 nucleotides match TRBD1. CDR3 length: 14 residues. In germline, CDR1 is MDHEN, CDR2 SYDVKM. J gave up 4 bases and V 4 bases, and 5 bases lay outside the gene matches. The CDR3 spells CASSSSGGFYGYTF. DNA of the CDR3: TGTGCCAGCAGTTCCTCAGGGGGCTTCTATGGCTACACCTTC.

The sample holds one count of this clone. This chain uses TRBV3-1 (or the pseudogene TRBV3-2) with TRBJ2-2; TRBD2 agrees at 11 bases. J lost 5 bases, V lost 0 bases, and 8 bases had no gene match. This CDR3 spans 18 amino acids. CDR1 and CDR2 (germline): LGHDT, YNNKEL (reference sequence). The DNA for the CDR3 is TGTGCCAGCAGCCAAGAAGGCCTAGCGGGAGGTGGGACCGGGGAGCTGTTTTTT. This gives the protein CASSQEGLAGGGTGELFF.

The chain carries TRBV28 and TRBJ1-5; D not certain. CDR1 and CDR2 from the germline V gene are MDHEN and SYDVKM. The CDR3 length is 13 residues. V was shortened by 7 bases and J by 7 bases, with 14 bases between the two germline ends. CDR3 region: CASNPGVTQPQHF. CDR3 sequence (DNA): TGTGCCAGCAACCCAGGCGTTACCCAGCCCCAGCATTTT.

This clone was found many times. J is TRBJ1-5 and V is TRBV7-9; maybe TRBD1 (5 bases). Germline CDR1 SEHNR, CDR2 FQNEAQ (reference sequence). The CDR3 is made up of 12 amino acids. V lost 3 bases to trimming and J lost 5 bases, with 5 bases between them. The CDR3 region has the DNA TGTGCCAGCAGCTTGACAGATCAGCCCCAGCATTTT. This gives the protein CASSLTDQPQHF.

As DNA, the CDR3 is TGTGCCATCAGAACCGGGACTAGGGGCAATGAGCAGTTCTTC. Translated: CAIRTGTRGNEQFF. J is TRBJ2-1 and V is TRBV10-3; TRBD2 aligns across 8 bases. The germline gives CDR1 ENHRY, CDR2 SYGVKD. V was pared by 6 bases and J by 6 bases, with 7 bases of the junction left unmatched. This CDR3 contains 14 residues.

This clone appeared once. CDR3 bases: TGCGCCAGCAGCTCGGGGGCACGGACAGGGGGCTTCTCCTACGAGCAGTACTTC. This encodes CASSSGARTGGFSYEQYF. J is TRBJ2-7 and V is TRBV5-1; 11 positions match TRBD1. V dropped 3 bases and J dropped 0; count of bases not matched to a gene: 11. This CDR3 is built from 18 residues. CDR1 is SGHRS, CDR2 YFSETQ, per germline.

The chain couples TRBV7-2 to TRBJ1-1; D may be TRBD1 (5 bases). The CDR3 runs 15 residues. Trimming took off 2 bases at V and 0 bases at J, with 10 bases between the two ends. Germline CDR1 is SGHTA and CDR2 is FQGNSA. CDR3 amino acids: CASSLSAGMNTEAFF. CDR3 coding DNA: TGTGCCAGCAGCTTATCGGCAGGGATGAACACTGAAGCTTTCTTT.

V is TRBV19 and J is TRBJ2-2; D is undetermined. The V gene's germline CDR1 is LNHDA and CDR2 SQIVND (reference sequence). V was clipped by 6 bases and J by 0 bases, with 8 bases between them. The CDR3 spans 14 residues. The CDR3 region is CASSGASNTGELFF. Here the CDR3 DNA reads TGTGCCAGTAGCGGAGCTTCGAACACCGGGGAGCTGTTTTTT.

The chain uses TRBV29-1 and TRBJ1-2, with TRBD1 matching 7 bases. This CDR3 has 13 residues. The V gene's germline CDR1 is SQVTM and CDR2 ANQGSEA. J lost 6 bases, V lost 3 bases, and 7 bases had no gene match. Written as DNA, the CDR3 is TGCAGCGTTGATGCCCAGGGGGTGAATGGCTACACCTTC. Translated: CSVDAQGVNGYTF.

CDR3 amino acids: CASSLPTAGNEQFF. The DNA of the CDR3 is TGTGCCAGCAGCTTGCCGACCGCGGGTAATGAGCAGTTCTTC. The chain uses TRBV5-4 and TRBJ2-1; tentatively, D is TRBD2 (5 bases). This CDR3 contains 14 residues. Trimming cost V 1 base and J 7 bases, with 12 bases left between them. Per germline, CDR1 SGHNT and CDR2 YYREEE (reference sequence).

The chain is built from TRBV6-5 and TRBJ1-2, with 7 positions matching TRBD1. This CDR3 has 15 residues. V lost 6 bases and J lost 4; bases outside the gene matches: 11. Per germline, CDR1 MNHEY and CDR2 SVGAGI. The CDR3: CASRPHPDRAYGYTF. CDR3 DNA: TGTGCCAGCAGGCCTCACCCCGACAGGGCCTATGGCTACACCTTC.

The chain employs TRBV27 and TRBJ2-3; TRBD2 aligns across 12 bases. The germline V gene has CDR1 MNHEY and CDR2 SMNVEV (reference sequence). The CDR3 runs 19 residues. J was trimmed by 0 bases and V by 0 bases; bases with no gene match: 7. The DNA of the CDR3 is TGTGCCAGCAGTTTATCTGGACTAGCGGGATTCTCAAGCACAGATACGCAGTATTTT. This codes for CASSLSGLAGFSSTDTQYF.